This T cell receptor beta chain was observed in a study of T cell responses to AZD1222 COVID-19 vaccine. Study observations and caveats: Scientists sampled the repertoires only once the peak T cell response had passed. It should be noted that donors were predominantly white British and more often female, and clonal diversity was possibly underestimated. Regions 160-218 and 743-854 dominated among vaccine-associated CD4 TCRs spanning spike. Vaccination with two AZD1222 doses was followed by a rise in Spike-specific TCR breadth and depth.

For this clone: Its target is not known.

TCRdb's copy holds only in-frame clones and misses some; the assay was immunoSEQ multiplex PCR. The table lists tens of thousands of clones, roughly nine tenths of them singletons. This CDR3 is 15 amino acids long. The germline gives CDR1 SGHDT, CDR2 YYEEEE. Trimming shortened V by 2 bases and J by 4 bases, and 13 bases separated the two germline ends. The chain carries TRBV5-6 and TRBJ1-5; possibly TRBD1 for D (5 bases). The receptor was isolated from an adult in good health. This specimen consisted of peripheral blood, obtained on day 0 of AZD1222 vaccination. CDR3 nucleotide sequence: TGTGCCAGCAGCTTAAAGACAGCCGATAATCAGCCCCAGCATTTT. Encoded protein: CASSLKTADNQPQHF.